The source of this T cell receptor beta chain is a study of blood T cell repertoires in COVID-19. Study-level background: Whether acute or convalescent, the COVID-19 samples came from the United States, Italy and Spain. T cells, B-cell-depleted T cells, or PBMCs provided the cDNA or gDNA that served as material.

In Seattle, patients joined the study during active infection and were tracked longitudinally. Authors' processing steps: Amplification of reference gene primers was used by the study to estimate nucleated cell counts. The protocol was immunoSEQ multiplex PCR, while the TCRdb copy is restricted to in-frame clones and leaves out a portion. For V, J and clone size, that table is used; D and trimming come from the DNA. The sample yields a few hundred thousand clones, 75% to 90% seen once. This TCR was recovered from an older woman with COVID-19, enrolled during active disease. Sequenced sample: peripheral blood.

CDR3 DNA sequence: TGTGCCAGCAGTTACTCGGGCAGGGGAAAAGATGGCTACACCTTC. As protein: CASSYSGRGKDGYTF. The chain is built from TRBV6-5 and TRBJ1-2, with D perhaps TRBD1 (6 bases). With 0 bases removed from V and 6 bases from J, the gap between germline ends came to 14 bases. Germline assignment: CDR1 MNHEY and CDR2 SVGAGI. CDR3 length: 15 residues.